The TCR beta chain described here comes from a study of neurological immune-mediated disorders. The CDR3 has 14 residues. Germline lookup yields CDR1 DFQATT and CDR2 SNEGSKA (reference sequence). V shed 6 bases and J shed 7 bases, with 21 bases lying between them. Via MiXCR, TCRdb re-called the 5' RACE reads, giving one row per CDR3 protein. The table lists about 84,000 distinct CDR3 sequences, 10% of them singletons, with 1.8% in the top ten. This clonotype has a count of ten or more. What was sequenced was PBMCs. This TCR was recovered from a man aged 40-49 years in good health. The chain is built from TRBV20-1 and TRBJ1-2; a possible D gene is TRBD1 (6 bases). The CDR3 DNA reads as TGCAGTGCCCCGGGGGGGGACACCATCTCTGGCTACACCTTC. Amino acids: CSAPGGDTISGYTF.